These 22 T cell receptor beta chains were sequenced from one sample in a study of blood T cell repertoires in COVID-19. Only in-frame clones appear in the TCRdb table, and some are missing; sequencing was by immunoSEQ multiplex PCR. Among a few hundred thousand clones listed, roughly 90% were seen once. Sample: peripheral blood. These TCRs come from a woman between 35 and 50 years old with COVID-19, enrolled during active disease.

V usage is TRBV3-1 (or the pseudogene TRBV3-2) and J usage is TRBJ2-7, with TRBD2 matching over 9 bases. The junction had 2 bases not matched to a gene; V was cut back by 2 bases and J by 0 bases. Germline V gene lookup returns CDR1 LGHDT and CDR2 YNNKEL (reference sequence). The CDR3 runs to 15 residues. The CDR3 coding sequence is TGTGCCAGCAGCCAACCGGGACTAGCCTCCTACGAGCAGTACTTC. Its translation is CASSQPGLASYEQYF.

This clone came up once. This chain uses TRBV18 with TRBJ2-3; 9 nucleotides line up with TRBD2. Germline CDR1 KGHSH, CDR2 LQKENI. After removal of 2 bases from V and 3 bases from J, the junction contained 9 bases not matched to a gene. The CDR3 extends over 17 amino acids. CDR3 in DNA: TGTGCCAGCTCACCAGTGGGTAGCGGGGGATTGACAGATACGCAGTATTTT. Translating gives CASSPVGSGGLTDTQYF.

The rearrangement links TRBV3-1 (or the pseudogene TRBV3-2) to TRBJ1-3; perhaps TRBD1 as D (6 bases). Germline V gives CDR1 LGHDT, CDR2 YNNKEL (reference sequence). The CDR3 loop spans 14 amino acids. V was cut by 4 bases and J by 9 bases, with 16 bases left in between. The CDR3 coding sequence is TGTGCCAGCAGCCTACATATCAAAGGGGGCACCATATATTTT. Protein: CASSLHIKGGTIYF.

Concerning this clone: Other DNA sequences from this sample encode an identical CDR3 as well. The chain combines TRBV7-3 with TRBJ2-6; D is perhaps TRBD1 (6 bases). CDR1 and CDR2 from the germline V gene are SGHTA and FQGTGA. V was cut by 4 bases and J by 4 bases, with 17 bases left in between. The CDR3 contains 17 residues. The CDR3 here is CASSYPLPGVGANVLTF. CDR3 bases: TGTGCCAGCAGCTACCCTCTTCCAGGGGTCGGGGCCAACGTCCTGACTTTC. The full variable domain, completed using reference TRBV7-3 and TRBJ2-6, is GAGVSQTPSNKVTEKGKYVELRCDPISGHTALYWYRQSLGQGPEFLIYFQGTGAADDSGLPNDRFFAVRPEGSVSTLKIQRTERGDSAVYLCASSYPLPGVGANVLTFGAGSRLTVL.

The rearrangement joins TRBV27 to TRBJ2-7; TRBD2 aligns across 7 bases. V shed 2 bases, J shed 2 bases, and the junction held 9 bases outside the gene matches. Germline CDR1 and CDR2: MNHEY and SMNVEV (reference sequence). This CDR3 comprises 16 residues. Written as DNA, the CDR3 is TGTGCCAGCAGTTTAGTTCTCGCTAGCGGACCCTACGAGCAGTACTTC. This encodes CASSLVLASGPYEQYF.

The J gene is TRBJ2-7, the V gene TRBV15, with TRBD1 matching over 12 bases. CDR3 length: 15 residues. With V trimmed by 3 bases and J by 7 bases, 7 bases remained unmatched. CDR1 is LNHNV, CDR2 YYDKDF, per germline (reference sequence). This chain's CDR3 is CATSSGDRGRGEQYF. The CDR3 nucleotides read TGTGCCACCAGCAGCGGGGACAGGGGGCGGGGTGAGCAGTACTTC.

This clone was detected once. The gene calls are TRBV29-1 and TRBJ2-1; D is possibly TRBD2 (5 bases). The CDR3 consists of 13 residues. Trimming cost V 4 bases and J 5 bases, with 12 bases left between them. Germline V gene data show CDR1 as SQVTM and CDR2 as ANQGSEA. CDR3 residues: CSVGKLRDNEQFF. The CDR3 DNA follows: TGCAGCGTTGGAAAGCTGAGGGACAATGAGCAGTTCTTC.

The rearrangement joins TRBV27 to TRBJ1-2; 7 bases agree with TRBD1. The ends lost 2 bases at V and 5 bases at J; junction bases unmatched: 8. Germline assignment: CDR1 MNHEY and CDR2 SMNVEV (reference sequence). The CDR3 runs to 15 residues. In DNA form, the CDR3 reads TGTGCCAGCAGTTTAGGAGATGGGACAGAATATGGCTACACCTTC. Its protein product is CASSLGDGTEYGYTF.

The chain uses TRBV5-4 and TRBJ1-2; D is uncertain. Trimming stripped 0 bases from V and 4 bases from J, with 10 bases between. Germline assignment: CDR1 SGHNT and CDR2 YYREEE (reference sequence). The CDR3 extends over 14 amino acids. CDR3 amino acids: CASSLEGEGYGYTF. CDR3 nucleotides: TGTGCCAGCAGCTTGGAGGGAGAAGGCTATGGCTACACCTTC.

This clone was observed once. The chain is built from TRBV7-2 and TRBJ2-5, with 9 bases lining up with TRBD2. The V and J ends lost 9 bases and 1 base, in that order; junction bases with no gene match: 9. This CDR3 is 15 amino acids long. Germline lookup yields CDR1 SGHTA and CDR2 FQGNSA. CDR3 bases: TGTGCCAGTTGGAAGGGCGGGAGGGCCCAAGAGACCCAGTACTTC. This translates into CASWKGGRAQETQYF.

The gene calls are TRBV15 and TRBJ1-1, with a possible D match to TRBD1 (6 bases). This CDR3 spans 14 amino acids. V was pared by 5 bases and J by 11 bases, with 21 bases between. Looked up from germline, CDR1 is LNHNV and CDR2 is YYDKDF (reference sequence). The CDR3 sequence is CATSPLKGSQGAFF. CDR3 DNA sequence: TGTGCCACCAGCCCACTGAAGGGTTCCCAGGGGGCTTTCTTT.

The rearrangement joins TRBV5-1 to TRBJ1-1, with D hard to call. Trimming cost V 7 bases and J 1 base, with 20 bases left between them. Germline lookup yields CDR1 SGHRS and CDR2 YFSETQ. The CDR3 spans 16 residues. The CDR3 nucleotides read TGCGCCAGCTTTCGAGCGGGAAGGACTGGGAACACTGAAGCTTTCTTT. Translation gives CASFRAGRTGNTEAFF.

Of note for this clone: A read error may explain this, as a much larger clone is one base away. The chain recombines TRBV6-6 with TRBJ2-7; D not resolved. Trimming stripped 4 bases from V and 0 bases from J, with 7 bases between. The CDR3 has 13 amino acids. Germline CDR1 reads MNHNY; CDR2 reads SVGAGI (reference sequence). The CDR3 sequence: CASSLLSSYEQYF. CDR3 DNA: TGTGCCAGCAGTTTACTAAGCTCCTACGAGCAGTACTTC.

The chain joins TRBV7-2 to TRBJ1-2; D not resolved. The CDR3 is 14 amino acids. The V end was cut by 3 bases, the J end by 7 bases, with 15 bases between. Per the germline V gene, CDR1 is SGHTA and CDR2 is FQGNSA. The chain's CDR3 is CASSLGRQVSGYTF. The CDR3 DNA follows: TGTGCCAGCAGCTTGGGCAGGCAGGTCTCTGGCTACACCTTC.

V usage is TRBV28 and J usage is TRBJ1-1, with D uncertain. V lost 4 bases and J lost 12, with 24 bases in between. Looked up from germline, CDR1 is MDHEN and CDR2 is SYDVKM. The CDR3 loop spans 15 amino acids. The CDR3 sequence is CASSSPAAGPHHPFF. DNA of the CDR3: TGTGCCAGCAGTTCACCTGCTGCAGGCCCCCATCATCCTTTCTTT.

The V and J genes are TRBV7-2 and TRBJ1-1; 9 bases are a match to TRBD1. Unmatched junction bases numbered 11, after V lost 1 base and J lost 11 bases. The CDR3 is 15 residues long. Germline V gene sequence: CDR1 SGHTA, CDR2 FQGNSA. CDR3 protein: CASSLDENRGRKAFF. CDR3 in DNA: TGTGCCAGCAGCTTAGATGAAAACAGGGGGCGGAAGGCTTTCTTT.

CDR3 DNA sequence: TGTGCCAGCAGAATCCCCGGGGGGCAGCTTACTGAAGCTTTCTTT. This translates into CASRIPGGQLTEAFF. The rearrangement links TRBV28 to TRBJ1-1; D perhaps matches TRBD1 (6 bases). Trimming stripped 6 bases from V and 5 bases from J, with 19 bases between. CDR1 and CDR2 from the germline V gene are MDHEN and SYDVKM. The CDR3 runs to 15 residues.

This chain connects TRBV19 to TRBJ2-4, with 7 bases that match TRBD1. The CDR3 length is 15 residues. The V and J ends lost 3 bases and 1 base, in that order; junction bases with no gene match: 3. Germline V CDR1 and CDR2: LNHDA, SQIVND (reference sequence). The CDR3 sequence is CASSIDRVAKNIQYF. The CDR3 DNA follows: TGTGCCAGTAGTATCGACAGGGTTGCCAAAAACATTCAGTACTTC.

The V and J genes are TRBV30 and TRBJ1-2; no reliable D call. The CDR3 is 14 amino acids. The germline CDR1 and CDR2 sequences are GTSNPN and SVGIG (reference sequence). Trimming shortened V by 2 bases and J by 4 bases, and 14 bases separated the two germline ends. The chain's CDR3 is CAWSRPGFGYGYTF. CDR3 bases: TGTGCCTGGAGTAGGCCGGGTTTCGGCTATGGCTACACCTTC.

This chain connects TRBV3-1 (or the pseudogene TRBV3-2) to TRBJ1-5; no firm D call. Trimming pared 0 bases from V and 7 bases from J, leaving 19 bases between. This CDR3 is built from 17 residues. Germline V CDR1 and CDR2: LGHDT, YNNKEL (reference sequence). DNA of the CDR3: TGTGCCAGCAGCCAAGATCGGGGATCGGCCGGAGGACAGCCCCAGCATTTT. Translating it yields CASSQDRGSAGGQPQHF.

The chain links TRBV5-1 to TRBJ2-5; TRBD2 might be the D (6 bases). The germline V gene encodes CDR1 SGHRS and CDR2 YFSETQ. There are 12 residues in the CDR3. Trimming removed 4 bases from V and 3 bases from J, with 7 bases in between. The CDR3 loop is CASSAGKETQYF. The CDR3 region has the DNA TGCGCCAGCAGCGCGGGGAAAGAGACCCAGTACTTC.

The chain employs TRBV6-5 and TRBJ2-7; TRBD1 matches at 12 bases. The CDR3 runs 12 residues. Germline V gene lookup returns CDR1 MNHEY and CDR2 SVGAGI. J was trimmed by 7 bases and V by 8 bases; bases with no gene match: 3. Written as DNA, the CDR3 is TGTGCCAGCGGGACAGGGGGCCGGGAGCAGTACTTC. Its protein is CASGTGGREQYF.